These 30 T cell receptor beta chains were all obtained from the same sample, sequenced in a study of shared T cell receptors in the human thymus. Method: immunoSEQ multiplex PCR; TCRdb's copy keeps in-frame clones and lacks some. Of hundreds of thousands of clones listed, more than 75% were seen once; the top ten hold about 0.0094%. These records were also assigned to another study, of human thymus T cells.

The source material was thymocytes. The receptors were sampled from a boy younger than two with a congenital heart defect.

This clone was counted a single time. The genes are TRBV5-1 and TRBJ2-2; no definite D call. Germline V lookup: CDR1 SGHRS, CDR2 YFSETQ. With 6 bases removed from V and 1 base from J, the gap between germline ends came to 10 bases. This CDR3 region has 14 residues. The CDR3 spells CASKSKLNTGELFF. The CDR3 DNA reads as TGCGCCAGCAAGAGTAAGCTGAACACCGGGGAGCTGTTTTTT.

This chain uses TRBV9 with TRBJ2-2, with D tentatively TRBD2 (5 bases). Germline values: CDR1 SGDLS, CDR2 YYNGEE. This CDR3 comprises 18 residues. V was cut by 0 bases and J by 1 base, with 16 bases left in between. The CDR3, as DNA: TGTGCCAGCAGCGTAGGTGCGGCCCCAAGCGGGAACACCGGGGAGCTGTTTTTT. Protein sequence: CASSVGAAPSGNTGELFF.

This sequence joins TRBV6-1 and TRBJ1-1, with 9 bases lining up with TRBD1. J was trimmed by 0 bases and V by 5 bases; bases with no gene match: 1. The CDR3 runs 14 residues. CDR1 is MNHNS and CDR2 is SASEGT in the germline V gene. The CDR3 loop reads CASSNRGLNTEAFF. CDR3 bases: TGTGCCAGCAGTAACAGGGGGCTGAACACTGAAGCTTTCTTT.

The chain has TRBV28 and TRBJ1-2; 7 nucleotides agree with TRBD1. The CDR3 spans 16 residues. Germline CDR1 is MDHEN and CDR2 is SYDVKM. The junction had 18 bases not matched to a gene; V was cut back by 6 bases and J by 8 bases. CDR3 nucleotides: TGTGCCAGCAGGAACCTTCCGGGACAGCATTATCAAGGCTACACCTTC. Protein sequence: CASRNLPGQHYQGYTF.

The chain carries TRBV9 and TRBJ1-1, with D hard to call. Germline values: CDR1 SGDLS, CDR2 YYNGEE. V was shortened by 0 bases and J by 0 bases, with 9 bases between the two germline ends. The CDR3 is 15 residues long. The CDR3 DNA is TGTGCCAGCAGCGTAGAGGGAGGCATGAACACTGAAGCTTTCTTT. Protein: CASSVEGGMNTEAFF.

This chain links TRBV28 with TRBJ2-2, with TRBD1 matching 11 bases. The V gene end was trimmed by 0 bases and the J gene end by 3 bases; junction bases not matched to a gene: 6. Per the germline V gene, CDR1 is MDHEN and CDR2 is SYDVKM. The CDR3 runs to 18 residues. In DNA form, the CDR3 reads TGTGCCAGCAGTTTATGGGACAGGGGGCGGTTGGACACCGGGGAGCTGTTTTTT. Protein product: CASSLWDRGRLDTGELFF.

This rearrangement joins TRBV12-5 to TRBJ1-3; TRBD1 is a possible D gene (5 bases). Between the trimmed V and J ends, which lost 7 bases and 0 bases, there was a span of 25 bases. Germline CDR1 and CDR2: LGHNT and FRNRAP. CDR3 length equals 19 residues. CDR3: CASADLEGRATNSGNTIYF. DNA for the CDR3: TGTGCTAGTGCCGACCTCGAAGGCAGGGCGACGAACTCTGGAAACACCATATATTTT.

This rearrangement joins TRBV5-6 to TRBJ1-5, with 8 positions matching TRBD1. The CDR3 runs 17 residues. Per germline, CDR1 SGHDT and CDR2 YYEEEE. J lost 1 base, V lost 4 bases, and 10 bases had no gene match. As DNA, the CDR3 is TGTGCCAGCAGCGTCCCCCTCCGGGACAGGAGCAATCAGCCCCAGCATTTT. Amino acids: CASSVPLRDRSNQPQHF.

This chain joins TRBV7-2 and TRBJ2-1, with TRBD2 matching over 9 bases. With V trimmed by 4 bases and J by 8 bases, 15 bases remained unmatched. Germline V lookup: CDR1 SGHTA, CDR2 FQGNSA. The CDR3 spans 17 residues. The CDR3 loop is CASSYDASGTLRDEQFF. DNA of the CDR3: TGTGCCAGCAGCTATGACGCTAGCGGGACCCTGAGGGATGAGCAGTTCTTC.

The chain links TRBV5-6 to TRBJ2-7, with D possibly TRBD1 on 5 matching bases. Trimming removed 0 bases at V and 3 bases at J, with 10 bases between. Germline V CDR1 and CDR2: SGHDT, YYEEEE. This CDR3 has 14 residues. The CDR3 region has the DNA TGTGCCAGCAGCTTGGACGCGCAGGGCTACGAGCAGTACTTC. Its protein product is CASSLDAQGYEQYF.

The CDR3 protein is CATSRDRQGLAGANVLTF. CDR3 nucleotides: TGTGCCACCAGCAGAGATCGTCAGGGATTAGCTGGGGCCAACGTCCTGACTTTC. The rearrangement joins TRBV15 to TRBJ2-6, with D perhaps TRBD1 (5 bases). CDR1 and CDR2 from the germline V gene are LNHNV and YYDKDF (reference sequence). V lost 0 bases and J 2 bases, leaving 14 bases between the germline ends. The CDR3 is made up of 18 amino acids.

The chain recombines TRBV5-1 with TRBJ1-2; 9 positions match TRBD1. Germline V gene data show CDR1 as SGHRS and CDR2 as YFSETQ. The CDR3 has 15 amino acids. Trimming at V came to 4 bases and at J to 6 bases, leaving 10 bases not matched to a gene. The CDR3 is CASSTSTGQGNGYTF. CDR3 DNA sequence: TGCGCCAGCAGCACGAGCACGGGACAGGGCAATGGCTACACCTTC.

CDR3 region: CAISESGRGKNIQYF. Here the CDR3 DNA reads TGTGCCATCAGTGAGTCGGGCAGGGGTAAAAACATTCAGTACTTC. The chain combines TRBV10-3 with TRBJ2-4; TRBD1 might be the D (6 bases). The CDR3 has 15 amino acids. Per the germline V gene, CDR1 is ENHRY and CDR2 is SYGVKD. Trimming left V 0 bases short and J 4 bases short, with 10 bases between.

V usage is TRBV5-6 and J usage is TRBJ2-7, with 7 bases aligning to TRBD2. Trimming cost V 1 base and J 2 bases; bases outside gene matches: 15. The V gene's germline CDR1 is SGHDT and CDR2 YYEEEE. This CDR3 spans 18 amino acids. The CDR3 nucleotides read TGTGCCAGCAGCTTGTTCCGCCAGCGCGGGAGCGAGGCCTACGAGCAGTACTTC. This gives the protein CASSLFRQRGSEAYEQYF.

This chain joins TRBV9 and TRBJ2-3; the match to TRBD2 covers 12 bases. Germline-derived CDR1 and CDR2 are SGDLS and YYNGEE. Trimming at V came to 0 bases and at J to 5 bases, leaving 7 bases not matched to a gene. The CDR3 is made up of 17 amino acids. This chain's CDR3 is CASSVVTSGSIQDTQYF. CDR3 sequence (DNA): TGTGCCAGCAGCGTAGTGACTAGCGGGAGCATTCAAGATACGCAGTATTTT.

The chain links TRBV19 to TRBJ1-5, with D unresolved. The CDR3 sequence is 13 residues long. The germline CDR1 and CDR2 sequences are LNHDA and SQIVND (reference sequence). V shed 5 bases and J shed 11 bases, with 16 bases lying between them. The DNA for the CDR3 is TGTGCCAGTAGTGCATCAGGTGGTTTGGCCCAGCATTTT. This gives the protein CASSASGGLAQHF.

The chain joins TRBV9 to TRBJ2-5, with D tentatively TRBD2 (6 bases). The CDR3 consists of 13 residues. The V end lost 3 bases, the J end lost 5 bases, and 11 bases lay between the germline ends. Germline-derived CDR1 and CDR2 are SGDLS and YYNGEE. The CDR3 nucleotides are TGTGCCAGCAGCGAGGCAGGGAGGGAGACCCAGTACTTC. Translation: CASSEAGRETQYF.

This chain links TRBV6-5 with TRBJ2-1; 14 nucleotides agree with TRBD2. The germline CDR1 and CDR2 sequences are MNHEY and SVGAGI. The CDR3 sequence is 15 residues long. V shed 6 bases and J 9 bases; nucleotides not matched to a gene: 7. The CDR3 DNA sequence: TGTGCCAGCAGACTAACCGGGACTAGCGGGAGTGAGCAGTTCTTC. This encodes CASRLTGTSGSEQFF.

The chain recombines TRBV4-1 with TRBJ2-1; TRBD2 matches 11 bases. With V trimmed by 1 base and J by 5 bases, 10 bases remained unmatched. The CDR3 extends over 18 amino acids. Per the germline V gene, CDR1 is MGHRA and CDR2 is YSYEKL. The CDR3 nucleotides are TGCGCCAGCAGCCAAGTTTTGGCTAGCGGGGGGACCCACAATGAGCAGTTCTTC. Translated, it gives CASSQVLASGGTHNEQFF.

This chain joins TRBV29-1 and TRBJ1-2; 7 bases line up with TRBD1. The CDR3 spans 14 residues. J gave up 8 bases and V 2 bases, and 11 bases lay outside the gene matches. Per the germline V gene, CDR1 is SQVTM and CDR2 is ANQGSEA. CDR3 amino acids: CSVERDSCLSGYTF. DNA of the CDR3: TGCAGCGTTGAAAGGGACAGTTGTCTTTCCGGCTACACCTTC.

CDR3 DNA: TGTGCCAGCAGCTCCGAGGACAGTGCACAAATCATTCAGTACTTC. Encoded protein: CASSSEDSAQIIQYF. The chain employs TRBV7-9 and TRBJ2-4; D may be TRBD1 (6 bases). The CDR3 consists of 15 residues. V was pared by 4 bases and J by 9 bases, with 19 bases between. The germline gives CDR1 SEHNR, CDR2 FQNEAQ (reference sequence).

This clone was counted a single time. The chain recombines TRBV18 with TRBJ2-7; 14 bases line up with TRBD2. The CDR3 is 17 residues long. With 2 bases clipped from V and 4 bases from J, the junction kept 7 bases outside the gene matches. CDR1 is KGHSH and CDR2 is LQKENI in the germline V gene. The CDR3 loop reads CASSPKTSGRAEYEQYF. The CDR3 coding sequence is TGTGCCAGCTCACCAAAGACTAGCGGGAGGGCCGAGTACGAGCAGTACTTC. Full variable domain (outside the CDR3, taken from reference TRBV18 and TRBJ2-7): NAGVMQNPRHLVRRRGQEARLRCSPMKGHSHVYWYRQLPEEGLKFMVYLQKENIIDESGMPKERFSAEFPKEGPSILRIQQVVRGDSAAYFCASSPKTSGRAEYEQYFGPGTRLTVT.

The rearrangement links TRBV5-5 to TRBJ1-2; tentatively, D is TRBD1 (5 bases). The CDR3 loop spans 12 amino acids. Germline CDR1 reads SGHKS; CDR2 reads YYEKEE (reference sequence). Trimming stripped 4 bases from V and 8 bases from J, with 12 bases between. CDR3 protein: CASSERGAGYTF. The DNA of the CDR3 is TGTGCCAGCAGCGAAAGGGGCGCAGGCTACACCTTC.

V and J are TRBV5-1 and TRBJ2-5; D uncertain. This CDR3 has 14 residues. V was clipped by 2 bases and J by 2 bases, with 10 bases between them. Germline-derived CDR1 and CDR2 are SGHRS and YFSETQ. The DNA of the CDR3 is TGCGCCAGCAGCTTAGGAGACGGACAAGAGACCCAGTACTTC. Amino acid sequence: CASSLGDGQETQYF.

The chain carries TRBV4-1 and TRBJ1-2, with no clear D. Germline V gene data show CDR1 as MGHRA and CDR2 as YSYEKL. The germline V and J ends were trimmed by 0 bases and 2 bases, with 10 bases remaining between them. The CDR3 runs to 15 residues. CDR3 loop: CASSQDRQANYGYTF. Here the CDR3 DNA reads TGCGCCAGCAGCCAAGATAGGCAGGCCAACTATGGCTACACCTTC.

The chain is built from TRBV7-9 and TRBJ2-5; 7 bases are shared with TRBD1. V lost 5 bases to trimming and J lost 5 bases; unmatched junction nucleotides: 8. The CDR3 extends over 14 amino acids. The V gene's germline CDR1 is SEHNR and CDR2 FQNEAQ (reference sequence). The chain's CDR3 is CASSPLTGMETQYF. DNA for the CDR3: TGTGCCAGCAGCCCCCTGACAGGGATGGAGACCCAGTACTTC.

CDR3: CASSVYDPGDTQYF. The CDR3 coding sequence is TGTGCCAGCAGTGTATATGACCCGGGGGATACGCAGTATTTT. The chain uses TRBV6-1 and TRBJ2-3, with D possibly matching TRBD2 (5 bases). The CDR3 is 14 amino acids. Germline CDR1 MNHNS, CDR2 SASEGT. Trimming pared 4 bases from V and 6 bases from J, leaving 14 bases between.

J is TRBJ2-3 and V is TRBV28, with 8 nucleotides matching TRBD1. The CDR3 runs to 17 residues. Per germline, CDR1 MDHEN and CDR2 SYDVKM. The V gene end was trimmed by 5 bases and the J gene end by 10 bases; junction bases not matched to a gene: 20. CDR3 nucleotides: TGTGCCAGCAGTCCGAAACTCCGGGACAGGACGGTTCTGTCGCAGTATTTT. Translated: CASSPKLRDRTVLSQYF.

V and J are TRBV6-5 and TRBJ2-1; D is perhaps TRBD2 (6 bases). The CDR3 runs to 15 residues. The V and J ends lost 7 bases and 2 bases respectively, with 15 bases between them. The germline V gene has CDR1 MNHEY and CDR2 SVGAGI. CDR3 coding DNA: TGTGCCAGCACCGCCCGCGGGAATCCCTACAATGAGCAGTTCTTC. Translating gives CASTARGNPYNEQFF.

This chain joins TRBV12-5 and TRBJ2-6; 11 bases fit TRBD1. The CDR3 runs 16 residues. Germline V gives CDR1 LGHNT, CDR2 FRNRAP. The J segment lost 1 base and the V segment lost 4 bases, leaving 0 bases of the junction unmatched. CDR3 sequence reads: CASGWDRGSGANVLTF. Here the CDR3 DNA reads TGTGCTAGTGGTTGGGACAGGGGGTCTGGGGCCAACGTCCTGACTTTC.